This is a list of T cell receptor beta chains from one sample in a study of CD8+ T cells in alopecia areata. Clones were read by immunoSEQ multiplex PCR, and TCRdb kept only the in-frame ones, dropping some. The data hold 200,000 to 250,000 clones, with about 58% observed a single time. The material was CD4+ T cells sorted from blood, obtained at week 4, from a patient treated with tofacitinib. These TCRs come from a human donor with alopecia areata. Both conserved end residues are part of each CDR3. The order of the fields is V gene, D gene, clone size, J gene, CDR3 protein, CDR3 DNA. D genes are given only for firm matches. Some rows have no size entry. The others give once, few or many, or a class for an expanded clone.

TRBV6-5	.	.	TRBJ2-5	CASRQSQGTQYF	TGTGCCAGCAGACAGAGTCAAGGGACCCAGTACTTC
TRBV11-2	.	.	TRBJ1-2	CASSTNGGASYTF	TGTGCCAGCAGCACCAATGGGGGCGCGAGCTACACCTTC
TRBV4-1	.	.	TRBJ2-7	CASSHHYEQYF	TGCGCCAGCAGCCATCACTACGAGCAGTACTTC
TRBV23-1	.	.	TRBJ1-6	CASSQSVTGYDNSPLHF	TGCGCCAGCAGTCAGTCGGTCACAGGGTACGATAATTCACCCCTCCACTTT
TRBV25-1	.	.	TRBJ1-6	CASSSLTPYNSPLHF	TGTGCCAGCAGTTCTTTGACACCTTATAATTCACCCCTCCACTTT
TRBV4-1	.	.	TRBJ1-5	CASSLGVGNQPQHF	TGCGCCAGCAGCCTGGGAGTCGGCAATCAGCCCCAGCATTTT
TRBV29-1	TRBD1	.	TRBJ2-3	CSVGGGQGSTDTQYF	TGCAGCGTGGGCGGGGGACAGGGGAGCACAGATACGCAGTATTTT
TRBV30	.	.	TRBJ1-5	CAWSDGSAGQPQHF	TGTGCCTGGAGTGACGGATCTGCGGGTCAGCCCCAGCATTTT
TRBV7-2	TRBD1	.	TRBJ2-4	CASSRTGLAKNIQYF	TGTGCCAGCAGCCGGACAGGCCTAGCCAAAAACATTCAGTACTTC
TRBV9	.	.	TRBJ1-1	CASSVGEARVTEAFF	TGTGCCAGCAGCGTAGGTGAGGCCAGGGTGACTGAAGCTTTCTTT
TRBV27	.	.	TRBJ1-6	CASSLANSPLHF	TGTGCCAGCAGTTTAGCAAATTCACCCCTCCACTTT
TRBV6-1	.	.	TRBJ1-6	CASSEPRSPLHF	TGTGCCAGCAGTGAGCCCCGGTCACCCCTCCACTTT
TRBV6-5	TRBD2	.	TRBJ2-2	CASRGGNTGELFF	TGTGCCAGCCGGGGGGGGAACACCGGGGAGCTGTTTTTT
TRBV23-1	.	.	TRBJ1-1	CALFEAFF	TGCGCCTTATTTGAAGCTTTCTTT
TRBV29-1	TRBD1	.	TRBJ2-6	CSARQGANSGANVLTF	TGCAGCGCAAGACAGGGGGCGAACTCTGGGGCCAACGTCCTGACTTTC
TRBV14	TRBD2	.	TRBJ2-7	CASSQERGPYEQYF	TGTGCCAGCAGCCAGGAGCGGGGCCCCTACGAGCAGTACTTC
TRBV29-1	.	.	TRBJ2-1	CSVESGPKPYNEQFF	TGCAGCGTTGAATCTGGGCCTAAGCCCTACAATGAGCAGTTCTTC
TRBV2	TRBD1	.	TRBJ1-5	CASSPRDRASNQPQHF	TGTGCCAGCAGTCCCCGGGACAGGGCTAGCAATCAGCCCCAGCATTTT
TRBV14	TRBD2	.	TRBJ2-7	CASSQELAGTYEQYF	TGTGCCAGCAGCCAAGAACTAGCGGGGACCTACGAGCAGTACTTC
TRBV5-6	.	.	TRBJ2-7	CASRPRDSTYEQYF	TGTGCCAGCAGGCCCCGGGACTCTACCTACGAGCAGTACTTC
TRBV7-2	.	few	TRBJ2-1	CASRDQTGQFF	TGTGCCAGCAGAGATCAGACAGGCCAGTTCTTC
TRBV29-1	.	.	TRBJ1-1	CSVHQGRGTEAFF	TGCAGCGTCCATCAGGGGCGAGGAACTGAAGCTTTCTTT
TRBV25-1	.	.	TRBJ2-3	CASRQVSTDTQYF	TGTGCCAGCAGACAGGTTAGCACAGATACGCAGTATTTT
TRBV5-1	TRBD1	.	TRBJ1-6	CASSADRGRSPLHF	TGCGCCAGCAGCGCGGACAGGGGGCGGTCACCCCTCCACTTT
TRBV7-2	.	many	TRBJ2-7	CASSLVGWGDEQYF	TGTGCCAGCAGCTTAGTGGGGTGGGGCGACGAGCAGTACTTC
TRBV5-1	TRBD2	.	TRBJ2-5	CASSLGTRGETQYF	TGCGCCAGCAGCCTCGGGACTAGGGGAGAGACCCAGTACTTC
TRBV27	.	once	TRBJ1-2	CATRRQGSYGYTF	TGTGCCACCCGCCGTCAGGGGAGCTATGGCTACACCTTC
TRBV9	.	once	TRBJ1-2	CASSVRTEDGYTF	TGTGCCAGCAGCGTACGAACTGAGGATGGCTACACCTTC
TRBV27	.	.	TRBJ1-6	CASSSRAFHSPLHF	TGTGCCAGCAGTTCGCGGGCCTTCCATTCACCCCTCCACTTT
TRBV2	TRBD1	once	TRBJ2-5	CASKTGMETQYF	TGTGCCAGCAAGACAGGGATGGAGACCCAGTACTTC
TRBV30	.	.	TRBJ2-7	CAWSDTGLEQYF	TGTGCCTGGAGTGATACAGGGTTGGAGCAGTACTTC
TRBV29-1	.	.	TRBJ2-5	CSAGQVRETQYF	TGCAGCGCTGGGCAGGTGCGAGAGACCCAGTACTTC
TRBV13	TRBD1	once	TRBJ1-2	CASSSHRTGNYGYTF	TGTGCCAGCAGCTCCCACCGGACAGGGAACTATGGCTACACCTTC
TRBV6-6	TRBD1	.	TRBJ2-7	CASSWGQLGEQYF	TGTGCCAGCAGTTGGGGACAGCTCGGGGAGCAGTACTTC
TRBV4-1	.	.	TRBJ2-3	CAPPGQRTDTQYF	TGCGCCCCCCCGGGACAACGCACAGATACGCAGTATTTT
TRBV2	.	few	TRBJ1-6	CASISRPEHNSPLHF	TGTGCCAGCATTAGTCGGCCAGAACATAATTCACCCCTCCACTTT
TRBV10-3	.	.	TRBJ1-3	CAISGHSGNQKPSSGNTIYF	TGTGCCATCAGTGGTCACTCTGGGAATCAAAAACCAAGCTCTGGAAACACCATATATTTT
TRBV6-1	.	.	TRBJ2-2	CASSPGPGELFF	TGTGCCAGCAGCCCGGGACCCGGGGAGCTGTTTTTT
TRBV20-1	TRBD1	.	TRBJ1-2	CSAYRGGYTF	TGCAGTGCTTACAGGGGTGGCTACACCTTC
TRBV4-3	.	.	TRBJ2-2	CASSQDIGGRDGELFF	TGCGCCAGCAGCCAAGACATCGGGGGGCGCGACGGGGAGCTGTTTTTT
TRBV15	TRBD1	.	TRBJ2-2	CATNRDRSDGELFF	TGTGCCACCAACCGGGACAGGTCCGACGGGGAGCTGTTTTTT
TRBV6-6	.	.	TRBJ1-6	CASTSRDNSPLHF	TGTGCCAGCACGTCAAGAGATAATTCACCCCTCCACTTT
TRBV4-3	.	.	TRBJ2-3	CASSPRTLADTQYF	TGCGCCAGCAGCCCCCGGACTTTGGCAGATACGCAGTATTTT
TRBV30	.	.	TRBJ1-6	CAWIRRGGNSPLHF	TGTGCCTGGATCCGACGGGGGGGCAATTCACCCCTCCACTTT
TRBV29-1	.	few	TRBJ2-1	CSVDSPNEQFF	TGCAGCGTTGATAGCCCTAATGAGCAGTTCTTC
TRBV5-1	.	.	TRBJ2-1	CASSLHPGQGNNEQFF	TGCGCCAGCAGTCTGCACCCGGGACAAGGAAACAATGAGCAGTTCTTC
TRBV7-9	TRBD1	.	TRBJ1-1	CASSERDRVRGTEAFF	TGTGCCAGCAGCGAGCGGGACAGGGTAAGAGGGACTGAAGCTTTCTTT
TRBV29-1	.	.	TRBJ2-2	CSASNTGELFF	TGCAGCGCTAGCAACACCGGGGAGCTGTTTTTT
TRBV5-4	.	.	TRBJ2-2	CASSLMWTGELFF	TGTGCCAGCAGCTTGATGTGGACCGGGGAGCTGTTTTTT
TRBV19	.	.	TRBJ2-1	CASTSGYNEQFF	TGTGCCAGTACTTCTGGATACAATGAGCAGTTCTTC
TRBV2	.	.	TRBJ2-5	CASSKIPDYLETQYF	TGTGCCAGCAGTAAGATCCCGGACTACTTAGAGACCCAGTACTTC
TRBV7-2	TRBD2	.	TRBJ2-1	CASNFQAGGHEQFF	TGTGCCAGCAATTTTCAGGCGGGGGGACATGAGCAGTTCTTC
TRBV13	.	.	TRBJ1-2	CASNVRGGGVRNYGYTF	TGTGCCAGCAATGTCAGGGGCGGCGGCGTTAGGAACTATGGCTACACCTTC
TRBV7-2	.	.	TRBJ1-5	CASSLVRSNQPQHF	TGTGCCAGCAGCTTAGTCCGTAGCAATCAGCCCCAGCATTTT
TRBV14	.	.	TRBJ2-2	CASSQTRGGELFF	TGTGCCAGCAGCCAAACCCGGGGCGGGGAGCTGTTTTTT
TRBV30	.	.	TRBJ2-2	CAWSVGRLNTGELFF	TGTGCCTGGAGTGTGGGCAGATTGAACACCGGGGAGCTGTTTTTT
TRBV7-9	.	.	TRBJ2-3	CASSSPPAPAEGGAYTQYF	TGTGCCAGCAGCTCACCCCCAGCCCCTGCGGAGGGGGGTGCATATACGCAGTATTTT